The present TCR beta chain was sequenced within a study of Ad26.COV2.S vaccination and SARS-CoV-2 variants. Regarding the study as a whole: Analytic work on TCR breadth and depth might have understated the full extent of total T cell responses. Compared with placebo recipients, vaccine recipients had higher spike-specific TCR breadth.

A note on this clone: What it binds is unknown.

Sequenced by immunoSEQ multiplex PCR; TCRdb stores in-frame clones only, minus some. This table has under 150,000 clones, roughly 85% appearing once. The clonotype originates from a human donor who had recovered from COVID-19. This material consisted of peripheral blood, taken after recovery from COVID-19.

The CDR3 DNA is TGTGCCTGGAGGGCGAACACCGGGGAGCTGTTTTTT. This sequence encodes CAWRANTGELFF. The chain joins TRBV30 to TRBJ2-2; D remains ambiguous. Germline V gene sequence: CDR1 GTSNPN, CDR2 SVGIG (reference sequence). V lost 3 bases and J 0 bases, leaving 2 bases between the germline ends. The CDR3 length is 12 residues.